This T cell receptor (beta chain) was sequenced during a study of blood T cells in healthy people across ages (dated by TCRdb to about 2015). Background on the whole study: In model experiments, template switching captured about one uniquely barcoded TCR beta cDNA molecule for every two T cells. Age-related changes in TCR beta repertoire diversity were measured in the study by deep sequencing normalized with unique cDNA molecular identifiers. The donors were divided into four age groups: young (average approximately 17 years), middle-aged (about 40), aged (about 56) and long-lived (around 80). Two additional independent replicas of 1 million unique cDNA reads from the same blood draw were analyzed for two donors (one aged 18 to 30 and one aged 80 or older). To avoid experimental bias, donors of different ages were distributed randomly across sequencing lanes. Overall study results and their limits: Compared with the aged group, the long-lived group had more naive CD4+ T cells, fewer expanded clones and increased TCR diversity, suggesting age selection. Observed TCR beta diversity per million T cells fell roughly linearly with age, and a significant reduction was already apparent by age around 40. Estimates of total diversity based on one million sequenced T cells were regarded as lower bounds and as underestimates. Because the CMV infection status of the donors was unknown, age-related changes in expanded clonotypes may potentially have been confounded. Conclusive comparison of naive and antigen-experienced compartments was prevented by the profiling of bulk unsorted PBMCs. There was a strong correlation between observed TCR beta diversity and the percentage of naive T cells measured by flow cytometry.

The method behind the library was 5' RACE. Data came from an Illumina HiSeq 2500. A second about 7 to 12 cycle PCR used a sample-barcoded 5' primer and a J-beta primer mix. A unique molecular identifier was introduced onto each TCR beta cDNA molecule by a template-switch 5' adaptor carrying 12 random nucleotides. Each sample yielded at least 2.5 million CDR3-containing paired-end reads. The Mint cDNA synthesis kit, primed by a TRBC-specific oligonucleotide, was used to synthesize first-strand cDNA from all RNA. All cDNA was treated with uracil-DNA glycosylase and then went through a first 18-cycle PCR with the universal primers M1SS and BC2_uni_R. Regarding the original processing steps: Normalization of each sample was performed by random selection of 1 million high-quality reads, each carrying a distinct molecular identifier. Reads sharing molecular identifiers were discarded rather than binned into consensus sequences. CDR3 identification, clonotype clustering and error correction used MiTCR with a Q25 quality threshold and the strictest error-elimination algorithm. A nonparametric unseen species model using Euler transformation provided a lower-bound estimate of total TCR beta diversity. TCRdb passed the public sequencing reads through fastp at Q25 and MiXCR, retaining productive beta sequences. Here each entry gathers all rows of one CDR3 protein and keeps the most common genes and DNA. The V and J calls were determined by TCRdb, not by the authors. This sample comprises just over 1 million distinct CDR3 sequences, over 35% of them detected only once. The top ten clones comprise under 20% of the sample.

Including the terminal cysteine and phenylalanine, the CDR3 comprises 16 residues. Only the CDR3 DNA is retained, 48 bases long and in frame from the first base. Sequences MNHEY (CDR1) and SMNVEV (CDR2) are obtained from the germline V gene (reference sequence). Donors were under 40 systemically healthy Caucasian individuals from Russia aged 6 to 90 years. Around 9.8 milliliters of peripheral blood were collected from each donor into EDTA-treated Vacutainer tubes. PBMCs were isolated by Ficoll-Paque density-gradient centrifugation, with at least 7 million obtained per sample. Total RNA was extracted from PBMCs with Trizol reagent, with at least 5.5 micrograms obtained per sample. The percentages of naive CD45RAhigh/CD27high T cells were determined by flow cytometry on a PBMC aliquot from every donor. Concerning this clonotype: This clone's antigen is unknown. One end of the junction fails to match germline, which may point to a read error.

The clonotype was recovered from a woman aged 55-69 years in good health. The sample comprised blood. The rearranged chain carries TRBV27 and TRBJ2-1; confidence is insufficient to name the D gene. The DNA reads as follows: TGTGCCAGCATTTTAAGTCTATACAGCTCCTACAATGAGCAGTTCTTC. It is translated as CASILSLYSSYNEQFF.